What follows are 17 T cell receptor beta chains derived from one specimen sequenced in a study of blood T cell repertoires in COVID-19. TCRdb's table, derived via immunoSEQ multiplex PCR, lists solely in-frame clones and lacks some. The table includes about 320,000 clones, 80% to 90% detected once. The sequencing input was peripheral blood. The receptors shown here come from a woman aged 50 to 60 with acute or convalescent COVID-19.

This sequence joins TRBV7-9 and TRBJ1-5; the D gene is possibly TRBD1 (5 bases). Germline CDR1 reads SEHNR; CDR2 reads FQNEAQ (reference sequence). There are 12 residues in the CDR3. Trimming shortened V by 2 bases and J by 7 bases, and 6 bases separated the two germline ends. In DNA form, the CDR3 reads TGTGCCAGCAGCTTAAGGGGCCAGCCCCAGCATTTT. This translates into CASSLRGQPQHF.

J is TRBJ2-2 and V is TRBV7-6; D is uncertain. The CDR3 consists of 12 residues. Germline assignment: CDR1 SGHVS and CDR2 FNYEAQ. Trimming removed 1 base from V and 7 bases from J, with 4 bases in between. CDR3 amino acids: CASSLGHGELFF. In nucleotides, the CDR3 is TGTGCCAGCAGCTTAGGTCACGGGGAGCTGTTTTTT. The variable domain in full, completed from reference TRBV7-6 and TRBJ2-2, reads GAGVSQSPRYKVTKRGQDVALRCDPISGHVSLYWYRQALGQGPEFLTYFNYEAQQDKSGLPNDRFSAERPEGSISTLTIQRTEQRDSAMYRCASSLGHGELFFGEGSRLTVL.

The CDR3 sequence: CASSQTSGHYEQYV. CDR3 nucleotide sequence: TGTGCCAGCAGTCAAACCTCTGGACACTACGAGCAGTACGTC. The rearrangement uses TRBV6-5 and TRBJ2-7; TRBD1 might be the D (5 bases). V shed 5 bases and J shed 3 bases, with 14 bases lying between them. The CDR3 runs 14 residues. Germline CDR1 MNHEY, CDR2 SVGAGI.

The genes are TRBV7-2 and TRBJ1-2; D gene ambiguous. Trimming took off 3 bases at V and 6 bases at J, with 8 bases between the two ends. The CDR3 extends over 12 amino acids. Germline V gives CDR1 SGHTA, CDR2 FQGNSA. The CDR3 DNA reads TGTGCCAGCAGCTTGAACAGAGATGGCTACACCTTC. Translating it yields CASSLNRDGYTF. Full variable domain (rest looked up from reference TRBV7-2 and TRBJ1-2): GAGVSQSPSNKVTEKGKDVELRCDPISGHTALYWYRQSLGQGLEFLIYFQGNSAPDKSGLPSDRFSAERTGGSVSTLTIQRTQQEDSAVYLCASSLNRDGYTFGSGTRLTVV.

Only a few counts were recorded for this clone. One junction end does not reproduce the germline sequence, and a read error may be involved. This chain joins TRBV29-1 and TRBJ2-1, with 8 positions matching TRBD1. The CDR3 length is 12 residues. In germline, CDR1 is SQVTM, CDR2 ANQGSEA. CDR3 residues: CSVGGQELSAVF. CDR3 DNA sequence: TGCAGCGTTGGGGGACAGGAGCTATCGGCGGTCTTC.

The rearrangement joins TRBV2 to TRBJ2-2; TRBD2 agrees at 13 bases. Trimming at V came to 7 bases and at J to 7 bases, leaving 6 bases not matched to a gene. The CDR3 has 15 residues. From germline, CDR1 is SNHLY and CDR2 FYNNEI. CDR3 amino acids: CASTPGLAGHGELFF. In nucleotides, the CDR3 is TGTGCCAGCACCCCGGGACTAGCGGGGCACGGGGAGCTGTTTTTT.

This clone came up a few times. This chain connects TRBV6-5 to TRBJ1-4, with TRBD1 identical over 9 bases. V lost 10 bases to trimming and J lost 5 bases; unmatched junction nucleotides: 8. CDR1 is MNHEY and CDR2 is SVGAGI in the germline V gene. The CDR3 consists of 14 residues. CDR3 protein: CATIGTGLNEKLFF. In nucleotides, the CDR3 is TGTGCCACCATTGGGACAGGGTTAAATGAAAAACTGTTTTTT.

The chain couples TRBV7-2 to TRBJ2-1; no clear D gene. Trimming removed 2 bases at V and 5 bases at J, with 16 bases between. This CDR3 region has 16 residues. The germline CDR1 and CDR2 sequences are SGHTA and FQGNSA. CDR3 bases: TGTGCCAGCAGCTTACGGAGCTACCCCCCCAACAATGAGCAGTTCTTC. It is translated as CASSLRSYPPNNEQFF. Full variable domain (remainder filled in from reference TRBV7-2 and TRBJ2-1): GAGVSQSPSNKVTEKGKDVELRCDPISGHTALYWYRQSLGQGLEFLIYFQGNSAPDKSGLPSDRFSAERTGGSVSTLTIQRTQQEDSAVYLCASSLRSYPPNNEQFFGPGTRLTVL.

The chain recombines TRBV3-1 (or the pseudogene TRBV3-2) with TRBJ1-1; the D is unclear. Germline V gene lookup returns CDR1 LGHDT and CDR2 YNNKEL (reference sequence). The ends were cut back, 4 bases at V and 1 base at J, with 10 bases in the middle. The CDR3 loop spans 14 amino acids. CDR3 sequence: CASSPNRQNTEAFF. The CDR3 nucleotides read TGTGCCAGCAGCCCGAACAGACAGAACACTGAAGCTTTCTTT.

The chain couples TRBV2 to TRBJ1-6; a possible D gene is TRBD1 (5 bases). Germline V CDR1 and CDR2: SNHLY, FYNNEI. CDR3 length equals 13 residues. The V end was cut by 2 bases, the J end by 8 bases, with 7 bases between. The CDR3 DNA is TGTGCCAGCAGTGAAAGCAGGGATTCACCCCTCCACTTT. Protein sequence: CASSESRDSPLHF.

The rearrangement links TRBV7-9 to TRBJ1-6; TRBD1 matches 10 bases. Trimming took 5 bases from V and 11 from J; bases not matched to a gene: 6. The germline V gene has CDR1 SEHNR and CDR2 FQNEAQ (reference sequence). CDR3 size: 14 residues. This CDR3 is CASSIPGTGAPLHF. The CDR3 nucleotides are TGTGCCAGCAGCATACCCGGGACAGGGGCACCCCTCCACTTT.

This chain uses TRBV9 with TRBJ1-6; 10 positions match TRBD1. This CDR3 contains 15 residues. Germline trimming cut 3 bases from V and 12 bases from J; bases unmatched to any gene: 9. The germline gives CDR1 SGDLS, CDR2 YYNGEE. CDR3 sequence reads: CASSGPGQGFGPLHF. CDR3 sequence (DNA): TGTGCCAGCAGCGGCCCGGGACAGGGGTTTGGACCCCTCCACTTT.

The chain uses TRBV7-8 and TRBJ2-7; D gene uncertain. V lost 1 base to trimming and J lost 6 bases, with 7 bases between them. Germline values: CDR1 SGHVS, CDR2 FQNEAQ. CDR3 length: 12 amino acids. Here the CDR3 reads CASSLVGTEQYF. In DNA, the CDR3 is TGTGCCAGCAGCTTAGTGGGCACCGAGCAGTACTTC.

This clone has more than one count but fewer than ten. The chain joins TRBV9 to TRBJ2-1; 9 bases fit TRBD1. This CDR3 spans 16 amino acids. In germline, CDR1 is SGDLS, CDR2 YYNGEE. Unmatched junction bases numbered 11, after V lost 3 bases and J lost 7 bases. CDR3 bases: TGTGCCAGCAGCGAGGGAAGGACAGGGGCGGGGAATGAGCAGTTCTTC. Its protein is CASSEGRTGAGNEQFF. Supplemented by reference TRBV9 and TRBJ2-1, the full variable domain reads DSGVTQTPKHLITATGQRVTLRCSPRSGDLSVYWYQQSLDQGLQFLIQYYNGEERAKGNILERFSAQQFPDLHSELNLSSLELGDSALYFCASSEGRTGAGNEQFFGPGTRLTVL.

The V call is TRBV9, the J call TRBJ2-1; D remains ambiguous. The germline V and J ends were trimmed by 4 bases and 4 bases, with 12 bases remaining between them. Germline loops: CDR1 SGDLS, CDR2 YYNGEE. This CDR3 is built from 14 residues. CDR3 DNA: TGTGCCAGCAGCCCTAGAGGTCCGTACAATGAGCAGTTCTTC. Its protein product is CASSPRGPYNEQFF.

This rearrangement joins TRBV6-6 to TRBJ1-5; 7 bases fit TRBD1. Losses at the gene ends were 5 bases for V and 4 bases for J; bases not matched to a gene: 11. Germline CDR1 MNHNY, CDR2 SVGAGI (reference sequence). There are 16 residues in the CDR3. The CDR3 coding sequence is TGTGCCAGCAGTACGACAGGGAACGAGGCAAATCAGCCCCAGCATTTT. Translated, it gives CASSTTGNEANQPQHF.

The CDR3 reads CASTSGGGGSNTEAFF. The CDR3 DNA reads TGTGCCAGTACCTCCGGAGGGGGCGGTTCAAACACTGAAGCTTTCTTT. The V call is TRBV27, the J call TRBJ1-1; 7 bases line up with TRBD1. CDR1 and CDR2 from the germline V gene are MNHEY and SMNVEV (reference sequence). Trimming cost V 9 bases and J 2 bases; bases outside gene matches: 15. The CDR3 length is 16 residues.